The present TCR beta chain was sequenced within a study of PD-L1 blockade in urothelial cancer. About the study: Patients had been given 0 to 3 earlier chemotherapy regimens.

Sequencing used immunoSEQ multiplex PCR; TCRdb keeps in-frame clones, though not all of them. The sample has roughly 40,000 clones; 75% to 95% are singletons. Time point described: peripheral blood 6 weeks after treatment start. There are a few counts of this clone. The V segment lost 5 bases and the J segment 0 bases; nucleotides outside the gene matches: 7. Germline V CDR1 and CDR2: MDHEN, SYDVKM. This CDR3 comprises 16 residues. This chain uses TRBV28 with TRBJ2-1; TRBD2 aligns across 7 bases. The input for sequencing was PBMCs, taken around atezolizumab (anti-PD-L1) treatment. The sequence derives from a man between 65 and 80 years old with urothelial cancer. The CDR3 nucleotides are TGTGCCAGCAGTCCCCCTAGCGGTCGCTCCTACAATGAGCAGTTCTTC. Encoded protein: CASSPPSGRSYNEQFF.